This TCR beta chain comes out of a study of cytomegalovirus exposure and HLA in healthy donors. The PCR had 60 Vbeta and 13 Jbeta primers. TCRdb's table, derived via immunoSEQ multiplex PCR, lists solely in-frame clones and lacks some. The listing records 55,000 or so clones. Germline V gene sequence: CDR1 DFQATT, CDR2 SNEGSKA (reference sequence). The CDR3 extends over 10 amino acids. Study outcomes and limitations: Segments of the TCR beta V type were, in most cases, productive about 87% or about 30% of the time in an earlier analysis. Of the V segments, some could not be distinguished, including TRBV6-2 and TRBV6-3, and were excluded.

Comments on this clone: What it binds is unknown.

The chain uses TRBV20-1 and TRBJ1-2, with D possibly TRBD1 on 5 matching bases. The sequenced sample consisted of PBMCs. The sequence came from a woman aged 25 to 39 in good health and CMV-seropositive. The CDR3 here is CKPGGDGYTF. CDR3 coding DNA: TGCAAACCTGGGGGGGATGGCTACACCTTC.